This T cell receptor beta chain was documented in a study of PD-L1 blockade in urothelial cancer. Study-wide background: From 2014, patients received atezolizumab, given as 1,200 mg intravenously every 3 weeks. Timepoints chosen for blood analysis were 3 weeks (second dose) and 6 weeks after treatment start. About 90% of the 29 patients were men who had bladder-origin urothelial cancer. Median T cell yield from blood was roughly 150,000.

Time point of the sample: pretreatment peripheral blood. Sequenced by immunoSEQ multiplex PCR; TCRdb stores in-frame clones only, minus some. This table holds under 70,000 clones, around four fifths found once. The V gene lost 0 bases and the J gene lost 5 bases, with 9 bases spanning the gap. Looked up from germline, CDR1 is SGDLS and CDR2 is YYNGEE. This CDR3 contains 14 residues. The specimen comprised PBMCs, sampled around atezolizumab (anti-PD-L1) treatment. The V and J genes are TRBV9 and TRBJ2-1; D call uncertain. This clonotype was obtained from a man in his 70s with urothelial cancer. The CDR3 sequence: CASSVGLGNNEQFF. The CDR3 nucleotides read TGTGCCAGCAGCGTAGGCCTAGGTAACAATGAGCAGTTCTTC.